The T cell receptor beta chain under discussion was sequenced for a study of response to subunit inactivated influenza vaccine. Study-wide results and caveats: There was a suggestion from the authors that each seasonal influenza vaccination recruits few new T cells.

V shed 4 bases, J shed 4 bases, and the junction held 4 bases outside the gene matches. This CDR3 region has 14 residues. Germline assignment: CDR1 SGHRS and CDR2 YFSETQ. From the RT-PCR reads, TCRdb called clonotypes with MiXCR, one entry per CDR3 protein. The data hold around 300,000 distinct CDR3 sequences, with roughly 20% observed a single time. A few counts support this clonotype. Its antigen is currently unknown. Sequencing used PBMCs from blood, obtained around 22 months after vaccination. The chain joins TRBV5-1 to TRBJ2-3; 9 bases line up with TRBD1. This receptor was obtained from a man between 50 and 70 years old who received an inactivated influenza vaccine. CDR3 coding DNA: TGCGCCAGCAGCGCGGGACAGGGTTCAGATACGCAGTATTTT. Translated: CASSAGQGSDTQYF.